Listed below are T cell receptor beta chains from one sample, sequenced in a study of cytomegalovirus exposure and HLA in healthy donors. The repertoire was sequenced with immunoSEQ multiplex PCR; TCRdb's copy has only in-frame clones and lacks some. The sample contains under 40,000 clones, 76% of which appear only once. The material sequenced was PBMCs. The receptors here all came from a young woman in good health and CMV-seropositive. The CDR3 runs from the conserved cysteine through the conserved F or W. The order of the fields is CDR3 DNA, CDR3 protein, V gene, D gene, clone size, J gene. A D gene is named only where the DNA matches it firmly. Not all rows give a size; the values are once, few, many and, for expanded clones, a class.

cdr3_nt: TGCGCCAGCAGCCCCCGGGACAGGAACACTGAAGCTTTCTTT
cdr3_aa: CASSPRDRNTEAFF
v_call: TRBV5-1
d_call: TRBD1
clone_size: few
j_call: TRBJ1-1

cdr3_nt: TGCGCCAGCAGCCCACGGGACAGGGTCAACCCTCGGTTCCACGAGCAGTACTTC
cdr3_aa: CASSPRDRVNPRFHEQYF
v_call: TRBV5-1
d_call: TRBD1
clone_size: -
j_call: TRBJ2-7

cdr3_nt: TGTGCCAGCAGCAGAGGGGCTACGGGACACTACAATGAGCAGTTCTTC
cdr3_aa: CASSRGATGHYNEQFF
v_call: TRBV9
d_call: -
clone_size: once
j_call: TRBJ2-1

cdr3_nt: TGTGCCAGCAGTTTAGAACCTAGCGGGAGCGAGCAGTTCTTC
cdr3_aa: CASSLEPSGSEQFF
v_call: TRBV28
d_call: TRBD2
clone_size: -
j_call: TRBJ2-1

cdr3_nt: TGTGCCAGCAGTTCAGGTAGCTCCTACGAGCAGTACTTC
cdr3_aa: CASSSGSSYEQYF
v_call: TRBV27
d_call: -
clone_size: -
j_call: TRBJ2-7

cdr3_nt: TGTGCCAGCAGCTTGTCGCCAGCGGGGGTGGGAAATGAGCAGTTCTTC
cdr3_aa: CASSLSPAGVGNEQFF
v_call: TRBV5-4
d_call: TRBD2
clone_size: -
j_call: TRBJ2-1

cdr3_nt: TGTGCCAGTAAAGGACTAGCGGGAGGATTGGGGTACTTC
cdr3_aa: CASKGLAGGLGYF
v_call: TRBV6-1
d_call: TRBD2
clone_size: -
j_call: TRBJ2-7

cdr3_nt: TGTGCCAGCAGCTCCGGGACAGGGGACCCATCTGGGGCCAACGTCCTGACTTTC
cdr3_aa: CASSSGTGDPSGANVLTF
v_call: TRBV7-9
d_call: TRBD1
clone_size: -
j_call: TRBJ2-6

cdr3_nt: TGTGCCAGCAGTTACTCGAGAGGTACCCACGAGCAGTACTTC
cdr3_aa: CASSYSRGTHEQYF
v_call: TRBV6-5
d_call: -
clone_size: -
j_call: TRBJ2-7

cdr3_nt: TGTGCCAGTAGTCCCCGAGGGAACACTGAAGCTTTCTTT
cdr3_aa: CASSPRGNTEAFF
v_call: TRBV19
d_call: -
clone_size: -
j_call: TRBJ1-1

cdr3_nt: TGTGCCAGTTCGGACAGGGGTGAGACCCAGTACTTC
cdr3_aa: CASSDRGETQYF
v_call: TRBV19
d_call: TRBD1
clone_size: -
j_call: TRBJ2-5

cdr3_nt: TGTGCCAGCAGCTTGGAAGTGGGGCATAATTCACCCCTCCACTTT
cdr3_aa: CASSLEVGHNSPLHF
v_call: TRBV5-4
d_call: -
clone_size: -
j_call: TRBJ1-6

cdr3_nt: TGTGCCAGCAGCTTGGGAGGGGGTTCCCAAGAGACCCAGTACTTC
cdr3_aa: CASSLGGGSQETQYF
v_call: TRBV5-6
d_call: -
clone_size: once
j_call: TRBJ2-5

cdr3_nt: TGTGCCAGCAGCTTCGGGCGAGGGGGTAGTAACGAGCAGTACTTC
cdr3_aa: CASSFGRGGSNEQYF
v_call: TRBV7-6
d_call: -
clone_size: -
j_call: TRBJ2-7

cdr3_nt: TGTGCCAGCCTCCTTCGGGACAAGAACACCGGGGAGCTGTTTTTT
cdr3_aa: CASLLRDKNTGELFF
v_call: TRBV13
d_call: -
clone_size: -
j_call: TRBJ2-2

cdr3_nt: TGTGCCATCAGTGACTCAACCCGGGACATTAATGGCTACACCTTC
cdr3_aa: CAISDSTRDINGYTF
v_call: TRBV10-3
d_call: -
clone_size: -
j_call: TRBJ1-2

cdr3_nt: TGCGCCAGCAGCATAATCCCGGGACTAGACAATGAGCAGTTCTTC
cdr3_aa: CASSIIPGLDNEQFF
v_call: TRBV5-1
d_call: TRBD2
clone_size: -
j_call: TRBJ2-1

cdr3_nt: TGTGCCAGCAGTGAAGCGCGATCCCCCGGTGGGACCCAGTACTTC
cdr3_aa: CASSEARSPGGTQYF
v_call: TRBV6-1
d_call: -
clone_size: -
j_call: TRBJ2-5

cdr3_nt: TGTGCCAGCAGCCCCCAACAGGGGGGCCCTCGACTGTTCTTC
cdr3_aa: CASSPQQGGPRLFF
v_call: TRBV11-2
d_call: TRBD1
clone_size: -
j_call: TRBJ2-1

cdr3_nt: TGTTCCACCAGCAGAGATTTGGGGGGGAACACTGAAGCTTTCTTT
cdr3_aa: CSTSRDLGGNTEAFF
v_call: TRBV15
d_call: -
clone_size: -
j_call: TRBJ1-1

cdr3_nt: TGTGCCAGCAGCCAAGGCTCTAGCGGGGGGTTGGAGACCCAGTACTTC
cdr3_aa: CASSQGSSGGLETQYF
v_call: TRBV4-2
d_call: TRBD2
clone_size: -
j_call: TRBJ2-5

cdr3_nt: TGCGCCAGCAGCCTAGCGGGAGGAATCGACACCGGGGAGCTGTTTTTT
cdr3_aa: CASSLAGGIDTGELFF
v_call: TRBV5-1
d_call: TRBD2
clone_size: -
j_call: TRBJ2-2

cdr3_nt: TGTGCCAGCAGCGTAGGTCTTAGCGGGAGCCTTAACTCCTACGAGCAGTACTTC
cdr3_aa: CASSVGLSGSLNSYEQYF
v_call: TRBV9
d_call: TRBD2
clone_size: -
j_call: TRBJ2-7

cdr3_nt: TGTGCCAGCAGCAAGTATAATCAGTCCCAGCATTTT
cdr3_aa: CASSKYNQSQHF
v_call: TRBV7-2
d_call: -
clone_size: once
j_call: TRBJ1-5

cdr3_nt: TGTGCCAGCAGTGTTACTCATTTCACCGGGGAGCTGTTTTTT
cdr3_aa: CASSVTHFTGELFF
v_call: TRBV6-4
d_call: -
clone_size: -
j_call: TRBJ2-2

cdr3_nt: TGTGCCAGCAGTTGGGGACAGGGTTTGACATCACCCCTCCACTTT
cdr3_aa: CASSWGQGLTSPLHF
v_call: TRBV28
d_call: TRBD1
clone_size: few
j_call: TRBJ1-6

cdr3_nt: TGTGCCAGCAGCCCCGGGACTAGCGGGGGGAATGAGCAGTTCTTC
cdr3_aa: CASSPGTSGGNEQFF
v_call: TRBV9
d_call: TRBD2
clone_size: -
j_call: TRBJ2-1

cdr3_nt: TGTGCCAGCAGTTTTGGGCAGGGCGTCCAAGAGACCCAGTACTTC
cdr3_aa: CASSFGQGVQETQYF
v_call: TRBV28
d_call: -
clone_size: -
j_call: TRBJ2-5